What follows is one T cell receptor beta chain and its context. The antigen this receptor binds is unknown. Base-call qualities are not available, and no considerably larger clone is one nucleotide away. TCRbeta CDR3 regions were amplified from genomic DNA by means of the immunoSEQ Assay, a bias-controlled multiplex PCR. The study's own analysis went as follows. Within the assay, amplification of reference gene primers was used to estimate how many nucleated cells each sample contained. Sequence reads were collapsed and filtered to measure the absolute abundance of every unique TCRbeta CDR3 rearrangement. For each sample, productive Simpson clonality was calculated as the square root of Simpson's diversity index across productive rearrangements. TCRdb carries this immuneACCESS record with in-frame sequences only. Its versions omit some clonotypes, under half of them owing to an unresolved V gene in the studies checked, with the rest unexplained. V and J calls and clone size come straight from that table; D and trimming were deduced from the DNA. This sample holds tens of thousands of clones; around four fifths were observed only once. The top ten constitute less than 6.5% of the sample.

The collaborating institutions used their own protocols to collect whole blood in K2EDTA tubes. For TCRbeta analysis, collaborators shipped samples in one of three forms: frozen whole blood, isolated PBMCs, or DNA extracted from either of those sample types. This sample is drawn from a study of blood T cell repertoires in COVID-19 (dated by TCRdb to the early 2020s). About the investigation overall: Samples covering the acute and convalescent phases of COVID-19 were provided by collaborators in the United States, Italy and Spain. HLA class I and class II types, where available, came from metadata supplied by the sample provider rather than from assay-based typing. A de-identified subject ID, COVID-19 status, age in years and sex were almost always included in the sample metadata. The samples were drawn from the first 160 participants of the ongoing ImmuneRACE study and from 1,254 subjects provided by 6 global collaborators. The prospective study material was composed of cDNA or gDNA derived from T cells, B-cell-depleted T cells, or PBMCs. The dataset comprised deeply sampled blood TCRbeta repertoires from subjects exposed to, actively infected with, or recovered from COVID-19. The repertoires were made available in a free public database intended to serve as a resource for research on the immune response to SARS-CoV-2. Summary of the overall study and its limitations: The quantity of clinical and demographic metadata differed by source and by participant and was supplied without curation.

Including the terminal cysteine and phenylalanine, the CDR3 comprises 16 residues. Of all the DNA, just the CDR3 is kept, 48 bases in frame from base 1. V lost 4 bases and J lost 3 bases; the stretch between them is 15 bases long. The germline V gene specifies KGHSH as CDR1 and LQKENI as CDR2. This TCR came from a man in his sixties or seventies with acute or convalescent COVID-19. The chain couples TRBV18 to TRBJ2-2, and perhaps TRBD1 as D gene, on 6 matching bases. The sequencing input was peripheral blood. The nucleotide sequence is TGTGCCAGCTCACTCCAGGGGTCTCCTGACACCGGGGAGCTGTTTTTT. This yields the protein CASSLQGSPDTGELFF.